One sample yielded the 24 T cell receptor beta chains listed below, sequenced in a study of T cells in Graves' hyperthyroidism and ophthalmopathy. Researchers took RNA transcripts and amplified the TCR beta CDR3 regions from them. An initial round of RT-PCR targeting the TCR CDR3 relied on the HTBI primer set. TCRdb redid the calling of the multiplex PCR reads with MiXCR, one entry per CDR3 protein. The sample lists some 300,000 distinct CDR3 sequences, 16% occurring once. Sequencing was performed on blood. Source of these receptors: a man aged 25-45 years with Graves' hyperthyroidism.

This clonotype occurred many times. The chain combines TRBV7-2 with TRBJ1-1; D is undetermined. V lost 4 bases and J 2 bases, leaving 11 bases between the germline ends. This CDR3 spans 14 amino acids. The germline gives CDR1 SGHTA, CDR2 FQGNSA. CDR3 coding DNA: TGTGCCAGCAGCTCGCAGGTGATCAACACTGAAGCTTTCTTT. Encoded protein: CASSSQVINTEAFF.

This clonotype has a count of ten or more. CDR3 in DNA: TGTGCCAGCAGCCAAGAAGGGGGTGAAGCTTTCTTT. This encodes CASSQEGGEAFF. This sequence joins TRBV3-1 and TRBJ1-1; D perhaps matches TRBD1 (6 bases). This CDR3 has 12 residues. Per the germline V gene, CDR1 is LGHDT and CDR2 is YNNKEL (reference sequence). V was shortened by 0 bases and J by 7 bases, with 6 bases between the two germline ends.

The chain links TRBV7-9 to TRBJ2-7, with a possible D match to TRBD2 (6 bases). The CDR3 extends over 15 amino acids. Germline V lookup: CDR1 SEHNR, CDR2 FQNEAQ (reference sequence). V was trimmed by 1 base and J by 7 bases, leaving 17 bases between them. Here the CDR3 DNA reads TGTGCCAGCAGCTTAGGATACGGAGGGGCGCTGGAGCAGTACTTC. This encodes CASSLGYGGALEQYF.

This clonotype was counted many times. The chain recombines TRBV5-1 with TRBJ2-5; perhaps TRBD1 as D (6 bases). V was cut by 0 bases and J by 4 bases, with 13 bases left in between. The CDR3 consists of 15 residues. Germline values: CDR1 SGHRS, CDR2 YFSETQ. In DNA form, the CDR3 reads TGCGCCAGCAGCTTGGGACAGGCGAGTCGAGAGACCCAGTACTTC. This translates into CASSLGQASRETQYF.

This clonotype showed up many times. The chain joins TRBV12-3 or TRBV12-4 to TRBJ2-1; D might be TRBD2 (6 bases). This CDR3 comprises 16 residues. V lost 5 bases and J 0 bases, leaving 14 bases between the germline ends. The CDR3 DNA is TGTGCCAGCAGTCCCCCTTCGACTAGCTCCTACAATGAGCAGTTCTTC. Translation gives CASSPPSTSSYNEQFF.

This clonotype was seen many times. The chain links TRBV7-3 to TRBJ2-6; D not certain. The CDR3 extends over 17 amino acids. Trimming stripped 4 bases from V and 0 bases from J, with 13 bases between. Germline lookup yields CDR1 SGHTA and CDR2 FQGTGA. The CDR3 reads CASSSYSTDSGANVLTF. Written as DNA, the CDR3 is TGTGCCAGCAGCTCATATTCCACAGACTCTGGGGCCAACGTCCTGACTTTC. The full variable domain, completed using reference TRBV7-3 and TRBJ2-6, is GAGVSQTPSNKVTEKGKYVELRCDPISGHTALYWYRQSLGQGPEFLIYFQGTGAADDSGLPNDRFFAVRPEGSVSTLKIQRTERGDSAVYLCASSSYSTDSGANVLTFGAGSRLTVL.

This clonotype has only a few counts. The chain combines TRBV28 with TRBJ2-1; D is unclear. Germline loops: CDR1 MDHEN, CDR2 SYDVKM. The V end lost 6 bases, the J end lost 9 bases, and 12 bases lay between the germline ends. CDR3 size: 12 residues. Written as DNA, the CDR3 is TGTGCCAGCAGGGGTCGGGCAGGTGAGCAGTTCTTC. This encodes CASRGRAGEQFF.

The V and J genes are TRBV20-1 and TRBJ2-3, with D hard to call. With 4 bases removed from V and 4 bases from J, the gap between germline ends came to 9 bases. CDR1 is DFQATT, CDR2 SNEGSKA, per germline (reference sequence). The CDR3 length is 12 residues. CDR3 loop: CSATPYADTQYF. As DNA, the CDR3 is TGCAGTGCTACCCCTTATGCAGATACGCAGTATTTT.

This clonotype was picked up many times. The CDR3, as DNA: TGTGCCAGCAGCGGTGAGCCTAGACACACAGATACGCAGTATTTT. It yields the protein CASSGEPRHTDTQYF. This sequence joins TRBV12-3 or TRBV12-4 and TRBJ2-3; unclear D gene. The CDR3 loop spans 15 amino acids. The germline V and J ends were trimmed by 6 bases and 2 bases, with 15 bases remaining between them.

The chain couples TRBV19 to TRBJ2-1; D tentatively reads TRBD1 or TRBD2 (5 bases each). Germline-derived CDR1 and CDR2 are LNHDA and SQIVND (reference sequence). The CDR3 loop spans 15 amino acids. V was shortened by 3 bases and J by 4 bases, with 13 bases between the two germline ends. CDR3 loop: CASSMRGSLYNEQFF. The CDR3 DNA is TGTGCCAGTAGTATGAGGGGCTCACTTTACAATGAGCAGTTCTTC.

The chain couples TRBV6-5 to TRBJ1-4; 11 nucleotides line up with TRBD1. The CDR3 is 15 residues long. V gave up 0 bases and J gave up 8 bases; unmatched junction bases: 2. Germline CDR1 MNHEY, CDR2 SVGAGI. This chain's CDR3 is CASSYSGTGGEKLFF. CDR3 nucleotides: TGTGCCAGCAGTTACTCCGGGACAGGGGGAGAAAAACTGTTTTTT.

This clonotype was observed at least ten times. V and J are TRBV12-3 or TRBV12-4 and TRBJ2-1; 8 bases align to TRBD2. Trimming removed 6 bases from V and 0 bases from J; junction bases left unmatched: 10. The CDR3 is made up of 17 amino acids. The DNA for the CDR3 is TGTGCCAGCAGGGGATTAGCGGGAAGATCCTCCTACAATGAGCAGTTCTTC. Its protein product is CASRGLAGRSSYNEQFF.

This clonotype came up many times. The chain has TRBV5-1 and TRBJ2-5, with D hard to call. The CDR3 loop spans 13 amino acids. Germline V gene data show CDR1 as SGHRS and CDR2 as YFSETQ. Trimming pared 4 bases from V and 4 bases from J, leaving 11 bases between. The CDR3 DNA sequence: TGCGCCAGCAGCCAACACACGGGAGAGACCCAGTACTTC. Its protein is CASSQHTGETQYF.

This clonotype was recorded a few times. The gene calls are TRBV3-1 and TRBJ2-5; 7 bases match TRBD2. In germline, CDR1 is LGHDT, CDR2 YNNKEL (reference sequence). The junction had 6 bases not matched to a gene; V was cut back by 4 bases and J by 4 bases. This CDR3 is 14 amino acids long. CDR3 nucleotides: TGTGCCAGCAGCCTGCAGACGGGGGGAGAGACCCAGTACTTC. It translates to CASSLQTGGETQYF.

This clonotype was counted at least ten times. The chain employs TRBV6-5 and TRBJ1-1, with D maybe TRBD1 (6 bases). Germline V gene lookup returns CDR1 MNHEY and CDR2 SVGAGI. The CDR3 runs 18 residues. Trimming shortened V by 2 bases and J by 1 base, and 20 bases separated the two germline ends. CDR3 protein: CASSYPPPLSGQNTEAFF. Written as DNA, the CDR3 is TGTGCCAGCAGTTACCCACCTCCCCTCTCGGGACAGAACACTGAAGCTTTCTTT.

The V and J genes are TRBV20-1 and TRBJ2-2, with 10 bases that match TRBD2. After removal of 0 bases from V and 6 bases from J, the junction contained 4 bases not matched to a gene. Germline CDR1 is DFQATT and CDR2 is SNEGSKA (reference sequence). The CDR3 is 15 residues long. DNA for the CDR3: TGCAGTGCTAGAGATCTAGCGGGAGCAGCCGGGGAGCTGTTTTTT. Protein sequence: CSARDLAGAAGELFF.

The table lists this clonotype with a few counts. This chain joins TRBV9 and TRBJ2-1, with 7 bases fitting TRBD2. The germline V gene has CDR1 SGDLS and CDR2 YYNGEE. V shed 3 bases and J 2 bases; nucleotides not matched to a gene: 8. The CDR3 extends over 16 amino acids. The CDR3 DNA sequence: TGTGCCAGCAGCGCCCTAGCGGAGACTACCTACAATGAGCAGTTCTTC. Its translation: CASSALAETTYNEQFF.

This clonotype was picked up many times. V is TRBV30 and J is TRBJ2-2, with 8 bases fitting TRBD2. V lost 3 bases to trimming and J lost 5 bases; unmatched junction nucleotides: 17. This CDR3 is built from 18 residues. CDR1 and CDR2 (germline): GTSNPN, SVGIG (reference sequence). The CDR3 nucleotides read TGTGCCTGGAGCGGAACGATCTACCCGGGACTAGGGACCGGGGAGCTGTTTTTT. It codes for CAWSGTIYPGLGTGELFF.

In regard to this clonotype: Its ends do not fully match the called genes, so a read error is possible. The gene calls are TRBV5-1 and TRBJ2-3, with D perhaps TRBD2 (5 bases). Germline V gives CDR1 SGHRS, CDR2 YFSETQ. This CDR3 is built from 16 residues. CDR3 in amino acids: CASSPGRSGRTDTRYF. Here the CDR3 DNA reads TGCGCCAGCAGCCCCGGTCGAAGCGGCCGCACAGATACGCGGTATTTT.

The chain is built from TRBV14 and TRBJ1-2; 7 bases are a match to TRBD1. J lost 8 bases, V lost 3 bases, and 6 bases had no gene match. CDR3 size: 13 residues. Germline CDR1 is SGHDN and CDR2 is FVKESK. The CDR3 bases are TGTGCCAGCAGCCATGGGACAGAGGAAGGCTACACCTTC. It encodes CASSHGTEEGYTF.

This clonotype was counted only a few times. The J gene is TRBJ2-5, the V gene TRBV12-5; D possibly matches TRBD1 or TRBD2 (5 bases each). CDR1 and CDR2 (germline): LGHNT, FRNRAP. V dropped 2 bases and J dropped 1 base, with 8 bases sitting between them. CDR3 length equals 14 residues. The CDR3 spells CASGLTGPQETQYF. Here the CDR3 DNA reads TGTGCTAGTGGTTTGACGGGACCCCAAGAGACCCAGTACTTC.

In its sample, this clonotype was seen a few times. The chain joins TRBV14 to TRBJ2-2; a possible D gene is TRBD1 (5 bases). Trimming removed 4 bases at V and 2 bases at J, with 8 bases between. This CDR3 is built from 14 residues. Looked up from germline, CDR1 is SGHDN and CDR2 is FVKESK. The CDR3 protein is CASSRQFNTGELFF. For the CDR3, the DNA is TGTGCCAGCAGCCGACAGTTCAACACCGGGGAGCTGTTTTTT.

In its sample, this clonotype was seen many times. This sequence joins TRBV7-9 and TRBJ2-7; D is unclear. Germline V gene data show CDR1 as SEHNR and CDR2 as FQNEAQ (reference sequence). This CDR3 has 13 amino acids. The ends were cut back, 7 bases at V and 4 bases at J, with 14 bases in the middle. In nucleotides, the CDR3 is TGTGCCAGCACCGAAACCCTCTCATACGAGCAGTACTTC. Translation: CASTETLSYEQYF.

The chain joins TRBV19 to TRBJ2-1, with 8 positions matching TRBD1. Germline CDR1 LNHDA, CDR2 SQIVND (reference sequence). The CDR3 length is 14 residues. The CDR3: CATQGASSYNEQFF. CDR3 DNA: TGTGCTACTCAGGGGGCTAGCTCCTACAATGAGCAGTTCTTC.